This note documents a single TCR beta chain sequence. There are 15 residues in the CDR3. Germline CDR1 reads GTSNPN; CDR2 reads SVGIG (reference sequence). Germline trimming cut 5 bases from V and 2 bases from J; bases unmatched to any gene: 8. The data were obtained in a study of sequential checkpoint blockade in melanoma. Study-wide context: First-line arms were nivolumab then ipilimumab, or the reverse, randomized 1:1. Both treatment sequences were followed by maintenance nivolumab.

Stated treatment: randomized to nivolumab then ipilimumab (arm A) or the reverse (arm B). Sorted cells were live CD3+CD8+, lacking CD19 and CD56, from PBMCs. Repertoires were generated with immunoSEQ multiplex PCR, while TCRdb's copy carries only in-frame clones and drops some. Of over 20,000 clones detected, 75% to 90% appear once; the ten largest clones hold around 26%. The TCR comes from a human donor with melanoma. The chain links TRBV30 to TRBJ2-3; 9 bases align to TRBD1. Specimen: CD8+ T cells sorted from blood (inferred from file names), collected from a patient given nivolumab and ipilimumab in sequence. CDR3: CAWGTGTGFTDTQYF. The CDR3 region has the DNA TGTGCCTGGGGGACAGGGACCGGCTTCACAGATACGCAGTATTTT.